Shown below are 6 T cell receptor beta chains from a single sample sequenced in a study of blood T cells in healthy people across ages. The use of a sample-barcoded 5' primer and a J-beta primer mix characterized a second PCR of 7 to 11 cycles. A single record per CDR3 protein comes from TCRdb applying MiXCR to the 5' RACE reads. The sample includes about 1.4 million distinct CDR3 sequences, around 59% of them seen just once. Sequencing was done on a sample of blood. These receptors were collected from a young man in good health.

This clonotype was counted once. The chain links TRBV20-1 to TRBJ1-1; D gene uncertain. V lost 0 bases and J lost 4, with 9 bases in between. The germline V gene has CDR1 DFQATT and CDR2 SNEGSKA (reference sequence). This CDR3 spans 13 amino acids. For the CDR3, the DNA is TGCAGTGCTAGAGAAGATCGGGGCACTGAAGCTTTCTTT. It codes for CSAREDRGTEAFF.

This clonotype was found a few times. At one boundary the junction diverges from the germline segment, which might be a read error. The CDR3 loop reads CASSDSRQETQYF. CDR3 DNA: TGTGCCAGCAGTGACTCGAGGCAGGAGACCCAGTACTTC. The chain employs TRBV6-5 and TRBJ2-5; D is uncertain. This CDR3 has 13 amino acids. Germline V gene lookup returns CDR1 MNHEY and CDR2 SVGAGI.

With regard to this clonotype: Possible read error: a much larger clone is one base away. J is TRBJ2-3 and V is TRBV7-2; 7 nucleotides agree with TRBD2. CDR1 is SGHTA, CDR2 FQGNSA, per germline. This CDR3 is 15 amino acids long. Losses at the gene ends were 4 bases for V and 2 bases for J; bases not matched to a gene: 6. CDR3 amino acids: CASSSGRPDTDTQYF. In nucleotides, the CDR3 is TGTGCCAGCAGCTCCGGGAGGCCTGACACAGATACGCAGTATTTT. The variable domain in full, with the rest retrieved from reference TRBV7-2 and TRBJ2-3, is GAGVSQSPSNKVTEKGKDVELRCDPISGHTALYWYRQSLGQGLEFLIYFQGNSAPDKSGLPSDRFSAERTGGSVSTLTIQRTQQEDSAVYLCASSSGRPDTDTQYFGPGTRLTVL.

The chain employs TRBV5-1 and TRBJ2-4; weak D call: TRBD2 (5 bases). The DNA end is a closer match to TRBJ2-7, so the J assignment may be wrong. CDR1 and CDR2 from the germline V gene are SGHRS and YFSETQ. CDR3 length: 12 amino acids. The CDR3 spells CASRRTHYEQYF. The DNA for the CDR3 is TGCGCCAGCAGAAGGACTCACTACGAGCAGTACTTC.

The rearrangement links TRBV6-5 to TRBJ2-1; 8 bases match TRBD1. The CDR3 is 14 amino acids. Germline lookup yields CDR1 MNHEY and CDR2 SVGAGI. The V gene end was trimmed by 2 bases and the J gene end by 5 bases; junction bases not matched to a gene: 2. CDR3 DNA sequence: TGTGCCAGCAGTTACCAGGGGGCCGACAATGAGCAGTTCTTC. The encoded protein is CASSYQGADNEQFF.

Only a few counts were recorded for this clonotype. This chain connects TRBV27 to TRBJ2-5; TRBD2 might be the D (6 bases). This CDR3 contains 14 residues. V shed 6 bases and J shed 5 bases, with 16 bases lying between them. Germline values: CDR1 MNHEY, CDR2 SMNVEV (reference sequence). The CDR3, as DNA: TGTGCCAGCAGGGACTACACCAATCTCGAGACCCAGTACTTC. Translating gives CASRDYTNLETQYF.